Sequencing of this T cell receptor beta chain was carried out in a study of human T cells and chemical hapten exposure. The CDR3 runs to 13 residues. Germline CDR1 reads LNHDA; CDR2 reads SQIVND (reference sequence). Trimming took off 0 bases at V and 2 bases at J, with 4 bases between the two ends. Regarding time point: patch test 2, 6 weeks after DPC sensitization. Treatment described: therapeutic diphenylcyclopropenone sensitization with weekly scalp DPC. Via MiXCR, TCRdb re-called the RACE reads, giving one row per CDR3 protein. The sample contains some 100,000 distinct CDR3 sequences, roughly 10% of which appear only once.

This sequence originates from a woman aged 40 to 55 with alopecia areata. Some clones in this sample may be carry-over from other donors' samples. The chain uses TRBV19 and TRBJ1-2; no firm D call. The specimen comprised whole blood, sampled in connection with sensitization to the hapten diphenylcyclopropenone (DPC). The CDR3 loop reads CASSIDANYGYTF. In DNA, the CDR3 is TGTGCCAGTAGTATAGATGCGAACTATGGCTACACCTTC.